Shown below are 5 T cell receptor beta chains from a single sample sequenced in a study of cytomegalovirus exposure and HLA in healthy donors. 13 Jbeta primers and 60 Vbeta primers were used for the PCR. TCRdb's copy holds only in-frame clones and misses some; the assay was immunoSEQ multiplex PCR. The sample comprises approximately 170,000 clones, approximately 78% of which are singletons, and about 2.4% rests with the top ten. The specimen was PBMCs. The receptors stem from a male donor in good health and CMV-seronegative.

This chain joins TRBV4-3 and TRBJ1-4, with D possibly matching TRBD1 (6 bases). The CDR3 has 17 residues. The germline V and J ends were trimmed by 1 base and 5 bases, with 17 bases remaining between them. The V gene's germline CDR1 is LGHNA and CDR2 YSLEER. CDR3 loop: CASSQGLRQEENEKLFF. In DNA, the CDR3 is TGCGCCAGCAGCCAAGGATTAAGACAGGAGGAGAATGAAAAACTGTTTTTT.

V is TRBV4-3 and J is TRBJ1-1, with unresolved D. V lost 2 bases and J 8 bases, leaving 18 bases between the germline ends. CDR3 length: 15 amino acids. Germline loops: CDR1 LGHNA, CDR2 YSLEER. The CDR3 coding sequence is TGCGCCAGCAGCCAATCCCCCAGGATTTCGGCCGAAGCTTTCTTT. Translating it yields CASSQSPRISAEAFF.

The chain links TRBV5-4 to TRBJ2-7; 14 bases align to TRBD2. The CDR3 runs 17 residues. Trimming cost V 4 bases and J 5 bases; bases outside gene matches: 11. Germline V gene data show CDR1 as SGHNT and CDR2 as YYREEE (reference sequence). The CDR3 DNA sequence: TGTGCCAGCAGCCTGGCCGGGACTAGCGGGAGAGGCAACGAGCAGTACTTC. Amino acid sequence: CASSLAGTSGRGNEQYF.

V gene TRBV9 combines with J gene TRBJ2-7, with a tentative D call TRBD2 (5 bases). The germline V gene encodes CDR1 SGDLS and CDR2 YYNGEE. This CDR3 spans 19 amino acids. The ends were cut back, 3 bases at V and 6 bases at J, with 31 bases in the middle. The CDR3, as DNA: TGTGCCAGCAGCGCCGGGATCCTTACGAAAATTCTGGGCCTTGGCGAGCAGTACTTC. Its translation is CASSAGILTKILGLGEQYF.

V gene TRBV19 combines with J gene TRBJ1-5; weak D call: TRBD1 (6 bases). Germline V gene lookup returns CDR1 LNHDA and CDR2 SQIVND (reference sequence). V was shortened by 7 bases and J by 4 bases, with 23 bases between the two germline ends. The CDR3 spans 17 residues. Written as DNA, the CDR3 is TGTGCCAGTAAGACCATATCTCAGGGGACGCGGAATCAGCCCCAGCATTTT. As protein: CASKTISQGTRNQPQHF.